This TCR beta chain was profiled in a study of shared clonotypes between healthy human individuals. Notes on the study in general: It was expected that sequencing depth would affect clonotype sharing among donors.

The method was immunoSEQ multiplex PCR; TCRdb's version includes in-frame clones alone and lacks a portion of them. The sample shows 450,000 to 500,000 clones, approximately 80% of them seen only once. Losses at the gene ends were 5 bases for V and 5 bases for J; bases not matched to a gene: 10. Germline assignment: CDR1 LNHDA and CDR2 SQIVND (reference sequence). The CDR3 is made up of 15 amino acids. Points on this clone: The antigen is undetermined.

The chain recombines TRBV19 with TRBJ2-5, with 8 nucleotides matching TRBD1. Specimen: PBMCs. This TCR was recovered from a woman aged 40 to 50 in good health. Some clones in this sample may be carry-over from other donors' samples. As DNA, the CDR3 is TGTGCCAGTAGTTCCCCGGGACAGGCCTTGGAGACCCAGTACTTC. Translation: CASSSPGQALETQYF.